The TCR beta chain described here comes from a study of blood T cells in healthy people across ages. Study findings and constraints: Roughly linear age-related decline in beta diversity appeared, significant by age around 40. Estimates of total diversity, which came from one million sequenced T cells, were considered to be underestimates.

V lost 1 base and J lost 8; bases outside the gene matches: 5. The CDR3 is 14 residues long. Germline CDR1 reads SEHNR; CDR2 reads FQNEAQ (reference sequence). Primed by a sample-barcoded 5' primer and a J-beta primer mix, a second PCR proceeded for about 6 to 12 cycles. Using its own MiXCR run on the 5' RACE reads, TCRdb lists one record per CDR3 protein. The repertoire holds roughly 1,500,000 distinct CDR3 sequences, with around 42% as singletons. The sample holds a few counts of this clonotype. Its matching antigen is unknown. The gene calls are TRBV7-9 and TRBJ2-1; 7 nucleotides match TRBD1. The sequenced sample was blood. The sequence derives from a woman aged 18-35 years in good health. CDR3 coding DNA: TGTGCCAGCAGCTTAGTTGGACAGGCCTATGAGCAGTTCTTC. Protein: CASSLVGQAYEQFF.